One and the same sample provided the 28 T cell receptor beta chains below, sequenced in a study of blood T cells in healthy people across ages. It was with a sample-barcoded 5' primer and a J-beta primer mix that a second PCR of about 7 to 12 cycles was run. One entry per CDR3 protein, called by TCRdb with MiXCR from the 5' RACE reads. The sample lists about 680,000 distinct CDR3 sequences, over 45% occurring once. Source material: blood. These receptors came from a woman aged 55-70 years in good health.

The rearrangement uses TRBV7-3 and TRBJ2-3, with 9 bases fitting TRBD2. Germline V CDR1 and CDR2: SGHTA, FQGTGA. Trimming at V came to 1 base and at J to 4 bases, leaving 6 bases not matched to a gene. The CDR3 consists of 16 residues. For the CDR3, the DNA is TGTGCCAGCAGCTTAAATCCAGCGGGAGGTGCAGATACGCAGTATTTT. As protein: CASSLNPAGGADTQYF.

This chain joins TRBV29-1 and TRBJ1-1; TRBD1 matches 9 bases. The germline V gene has CDR1 SQVTM and CDR2 ANQGSEA. CDR3 length equals 13 residues. V was clipped by 3 bases and J by 8 bases; unmatched bases: 7. This chain's CDR3 is CSVDRGGQGEAFF. CDR3 DNA: TGCAGCGTTGACCGAGGGGGACAGGGCGAAGCTTTCTTT.

This clonotype was counted between two and nine times. The V call is TRBV28, the J call TRBJ2-7; D not resolved. Trimming left V 8 bases short and J 3 bases short, with 17 bases between. Germline V gene data show CDR1 as MDHEN and CDR2 as SYDVKM. The CDR3 runs 14 residues. CDR3 residues: CASGSPATLYEQYF. DNA for the CDR3: TGTGCCAGCGGATCCCCCGCGACACTCTACGAGCAGTACTTC. The full variable domain, rest sourced from reference TRBV28 and TRBJ2-7, is DVKVTQSSRYLVKRTGEKVFLECVQDMDHENMFWYRQDPGLGLRLIYFSYDVKMKEKGDIPEGYSVSREKKERFSLILESASTNQTSMYLCASGSPATLYEQYFGPGTRLTVT.

In this sample, this clonotype turned up once. The chain couples TRBV14 to TRBJ1-1; D gene ambiguous. CDR3 length: 13 residues. V was pared by 2 bases and J by 0 bases, with 4 bases between. The germline gives CDR1 SGHDN, CDR2 FVKESK. The DNA of the CDR3 is TGTGCCAGCAGCCAATCCCTGAACACTGAAGCTTTCTTT. Translated: CASSQSLNTEAFF.

The chain employs TRBV30 and TRBJ1-6; possibly TRBD1 for D (5 bases). The V and J ends lost 7 bases and 6 bases respectively, with 16 bases between them. The V gene's germline CDR1 is GTSNPN and CDR2 SVGIG (reference sequence). The CDR3 has 14 amino acids. The CDR3 region is CAFHAGTLNSPLHF. The CDR3 coding sequence is TGTGCCTTCCACGCCGGGACTCTTAATTCACCCCTCCACTTT.

This chain joins TRBV29-1 and TRBJ2-5; perhaps TRBD1 as D (6 bases). Germline V gene sequence: CDR1 SQVTM, CDR2 ANQGSEA. The length of the CDR3 is 12 residues. With 3 bases removed from V and 5 bases from J, the gap between germline ends came to 10 bases. The DNA for the CDR3 is TGCAGCGTTGATTCTACAGGGGAGACCCAGTACTTC. Its translation: CSVDSTGETQYF.

This clonotype occurred a few times. This chain joins TRBV15 and TRBJ2-5, with D perhaps matching TRBD1 (6 bases). The ends were cut back, 3 bases at V and 1 base at J, with 12 bases in the middle. This CDR3 has 15 amino acids. Germline CDR1 is LNHNV and CDR2 is YYDKDF (reference sequence). This CDR3 reads CATSSTGQLQETQYF. The DNA for the CDR3 is TGTGCCACCAGCAGTACTGGACAGCTCCAAGAGACCCAGTACTTC.

This clonotype was counted between two and nine times. The chain has TRBV6-5 and TRBJ2-4; 9 bases align to TRBD1. CDR1 MNHEY and CDR2 SVGAGI come from the germline V gene. The CDR3 extends over 16 amino acids. The ends lost 6 bases at V and 6 bases at J; junction bases unmatched: 12. CDR3 bases: TGTGCCAGCAGCCGTGACGACAGGGGGGGGAGAAACATTCAGTACTTC. It is translated as CASSRDDRGGRNIQYF.

The rearrangement links TRBV20-1 to TRBJ2-7, with D unresolved. The CDR3 runs 14 residues. Germline assignment: CDR1 DFQATT and CDR2 SNEGSKA (reference sequence). The germline V and J ends were trimmed by 0 bases and 5 bases, with 14 bases remaining between them. CDR3 sequence: CSARDRVVRNEQYF. In DNA form, the CDR3 reads TGCAGTGCTAGAGATAGGGTCGTACGGAACGAGCAGTACTTC.

The V and J genes are TRBV6-2 or TRBV6-3 and TRBJ1-2; D uncertain. Germline V gene sequence: CDR1 MNHEY, CDR2 SVGEGT. CDR3 length: 19 residues. Trimming took 5 bases from V and 6 from J, leaving 31 bases between them. The CDR3 is CASSHRWPTRQDTSDGYTF. CDR3 DNA: TGTGCCAGCAGTCATAGGTGGCCCACGCGACAAGATACAAGCGATGGCTACACCTTC.

The rearrangement links TRBV7-8 to TRBJ2-7; D unclear. The CDR3 contains 14 residues. Deletions cut 0 bases from V and 1 base from J, with 7 bases between. The germline CDR1 and CDR2 sequences are SGHVS and FQNEAQ. The CDR3 nucleotides are TGTGCCAGCAGCTTAGCGACACTTTCCTACGAGCAGTACTTC. Encoded protein: CASSLATLSYEQYF.

In nucleotides, the CDR3 is TGTGCCACCAGCAGTGACCGGGATCAACTCTACGAGCAGTACTTC. It encodes CATSSDRDQLYEQYF. V and J are TRBV15 and TRBJ2-7; D is possibly TRBD2 (5 bases). V was shortened by 3 bases and J by 3 bases, with 15 bases between the two germline ends. In germline, CDR1 is LNHNV, CDR2 YYDKDF (reference sequence). CDR3 size: 15 residues.

This chain connects TRBV25-1 to TRBJ2-4; 8 nucleotides align to TRBD1. The DNA end lines up better with TRBJ2-7; the J call may be wrong. The V gene's germline CDR1 is MGHDK and CDR2 SYGVNS. This CDR3 is built from 16 residues. The CDR3: CASRPDSGQALFEQYF. CDR3 bases: TGTGCCAGCAGGCCCGATTCGGGACAGGCCCTATTCGAGCAGTACTTC.

The chain recombines TRBV20-1 with TRBJ1-4; 8 nucleotides align to TRBD1. V shed 6 bases, J shed 1 base, and the junction held 10 bases outside the gene matches. The CDR3 is 16 residues long. Germline CDR1 DFQATT, CDR2 SNEGSKA (reference sequence). The DNA of the CDR3 is TGCAGTGCCACAGGACAGGGAGGGGGAACTAATGAAAAACTGTTTTTT. Translated: CSATGQGGGTNEKLFF.

V is TRBV15 and J is TRBJ2-5, with D tentatively TRBD1 (5 bases). Between the trimmed V and J ends, which lost 3 bases and 4 bases, there was a span of 9 bases. This CDR3 contains 13 residues. The germline V gene has CDR1 LNHNV and CDR2 YYDKDF (reference sequence). The CDR3 reads CATSSRAGETQYF. The CDR3 DNA is TGTGCCACCAGCAGCAGGGCAGGAGAGACCCAGTACTTC.

This clonotype was seen only a few times. The chain is built from TRBV10-3 and TRBJ2-7; either TRBD1 or TRBD2 may fit D (5 bases each). The CDR3 has 14 amino acids. Germline V lookup: CDR1 ENHRY, CDR2 SYGVKD. The V end lost 10 bases, the J end lost 2 bases, and 18 bases lay between the germline ends. The CDR3 DNA sequence: TGTGCCAGTTCCCCCGGGACGGATACCTACGAGCAGTACTTC. Its translation is CASSPGTDTYEQYF.

This sequence joins TRBV2 and TRBJ2-3; 11 nucleotides agree with TRBD2. The CDR3 covers 18 residues. From germline, CDR1 is SNHLY and CDR2 FYNNEI. With V trimmed by 6 bases and J by 3 bases, 14 bases remained unmatched. The CDR3 loop reads CASSLYSSGRKQTDTQYF. The CDR3 DNA sequence: TGTGCCAGCAGCCTCTACTCTAGCGGGAGGAAGCAGACAGATACGCAGTATTTT. The full variable domain, in which reference TRBV2 and TRBJ2-3 provide the parts outside the CDR3, is EPEVTQTPSHQVTQMGQEVILRCVPISNHLYFYWYRQILGQKVEFLVSFYNNEISEKSEIFDDQFSVERPDGSNFTLKIRSTKLEDSAMYFCASSLYSSGRKQTDTQYFGPGTRLTVL.

J is TRBJ2-1 and V is TRBV28, with TRBD2 matching 11 bases. J gave up 0 bases and V 5 bases, and 9 bases lay outside the gene matches. The CDR3 loop spans 18 amino acids. The germline V gene encodes CDR1 MDHEN and CDR2 SYDVKM. CDR3 region: CASSPISGRGISYNEQFF. The CDR3 DNA is TGTGCCAGCAGTCCGATTAGCGGGAGGGGTATCTCCTACAATGAGCAGTTCTTC.

J is TRBJ2-7 and V is TRBV2; tentatively, D is TRBD2 (5 bases). V lost 4 bases and J 0 bases, leaving 13 bases between the germline ends. The germline V gene encodes CDR1 SNHLY and CDR2 FYNNEI. This CDR3 region has 15 residues. CDR3 sequence reads: CASSGGGAFSYEQYF. The CDR3 DNA reads TGTGCCAGCAGTGGAGGAGGCGCGTTCTCCTACGAGCAGTACTTC.

This chain uses TRBV3-1 with TRBJ2-1; D remains unclear. CDR3 length: 12 residues. V dropped 1 base and J dropped 10 bases, with 8 bases sitting between them. Looked up from germline, CDR1 is LGHDT and CDR2 is YNNKEL (reference sequence). CDR3 sequence (DNA): TGTGCCAGCAGCCAAGTGGGCCTAGAGCAGTTCTTC. It encodes CASSQVGLEQFF.

At least ten counts were recorded for this clonotype. The genes are TRBV4-3 and TRBJ2-3; a possible D gene is TRBD2 (6 bases). Germline CDR1 LGHNA, CDR2 YSLEER. This CDR3 has 16 residues. V was trimmed by 3 bases and J by 5 bases, leaving 18 bases between them. CDR3 in DNA: TGCGCCAGCAGCCAGGGTTCGGGGGAGAAAGGAGATACGCAGTATTTT. It is translated as CASSQGSGEKGDTQYF.

The chain is built from TRBV7-9 and TRBJ2-4, with 8 bases aligning to TRBD1. The CDR3 consists of 14 residues. V dropped 3 bases and J dropped 3; count of bases not matched to a gene: 1. Germline V gene sequence: CDR1 SEHNR, CDR2 FQNEAQ (reference sequence). CDR3 sequence (DNA): TGTGCCAGCAGCTTCGACAGGGGCAAAAACATTCAGTACTTC. Residues: CASSFDRGKNIQYF. Complete variable domain (other parts from reference TRBV7-9 and TRBJ2-4): DTGVSQNPRHKITKRGQNVTFRCDPISEHNRLYWYRQTLGQGPEFLTYFQNEAQLEKSRLLSDRFSAERPKGSFSTLEIQRTEQGDSAMYLCASSFDRGKNIQYFGAGTRLSVL.

There are a few counts of this clonotype. This sequence joins TRBV7-2 and TRBJ2-1, with D perhaps given as TRBD1 or TRBD2 (5 bases each). The ends were cut back, 3 bases at V and 3 bases at J, with 9 bases in the middle. Germline V CDR1 and CDR2: SGHTA, FQGNSA. This CDR3 is 14 amino acids long. The CDR3 spells CASSFGADYNEQFF. CDR3 bases: TGTGCCAGCAGCTTCGGGGCGGACTACAATGAGCAGTTCTTC.

This clonotype was seen a handful of times. The chain employs TRBV7-2 and TRBJ2-7, with 10 positions matching TRBD2. Losses at the gene ends were 3 bases for V and 1 base for J; bases not matched to a gene: 6. Germline CDR1 and CDR2: SGHTA and FQGNSA. The CDR3 runs to 16 residues. The CDR3 sequence: CASSLGAGGRSYEQYF. The DNA for the CDR3 is TGTGCCAGCAGCTTGGGAGCGGGAGGGAGATCCTACGAGCAGTACTTC.

The rearrangement joins TRBV7-9 to TRBJ2-3; possible D gene TRBD2, 7 bases. Germline loops: CDR1 SEHNR, CDR2 FQNEAQ (reference sequence). V lost 11 bases, J lost 3 bases, and 15 bases lay in between. CDR3 length equals 13 residues. DNA for the CDR3: TGTGCCGGCCGGAGGGGGGGGACAGATACGCAGTATTTT. Amino acids: CAGRRGGTDTQYF.

J is TRBJ2-7 and V is TRBV4-2, with D possibly matching TRBD2 (6 bases). Germline loops: CDR1 LGHNA, CDR2 YNFKEQ. V lost 4 bases to trimming and J lost 1 base, with 17 bases between them. This CDR3 is built from 16 residues. The CDR3 loop reads CASSRGAGGSSYEQYF. As DNA, the CDR3 is TGTGCCAGCAGCCGGGGCGCCGGGGGATCGTCCTACGAGCAGTACTTC.

This clonotype has a count of ten or more. The chain couples TRBV5-1 to TRBJ2-7; 7 nucleotides agree with TRBD1. The V segment lost 4 bases and the J segment 5 bases; nucleotides outside the gene matches: 9. The CDR3 length is 14 residues. CDR1 and CDR2 from the germline V gene are SGHRS and YFSETQ. The CDR3 is CASSIGQVFNEQYF. The DNA for the CDR3 is TGCGCCAGCAGCATTGGACAGGTTTTCAACGAGCAGTACTTC.

The gene calls are TRBV20-1 and TRBJ2-1; 7 positions match TRBD2. Germline CDR1 DFQATT, CDR2 SNEGSKA (reference sequence). This CDR3 comprises 15 residues. Trimming took 0 bases from V and 10 from J; bases not matched to a gene: 12. CDR3 DNA sequence: TGCAGTGCTAGAGATCAGCAAAGCGGGACTCAAGAGCAGTTCTTC. Amino acid sequence: CSARDQQSGTQEQFF.